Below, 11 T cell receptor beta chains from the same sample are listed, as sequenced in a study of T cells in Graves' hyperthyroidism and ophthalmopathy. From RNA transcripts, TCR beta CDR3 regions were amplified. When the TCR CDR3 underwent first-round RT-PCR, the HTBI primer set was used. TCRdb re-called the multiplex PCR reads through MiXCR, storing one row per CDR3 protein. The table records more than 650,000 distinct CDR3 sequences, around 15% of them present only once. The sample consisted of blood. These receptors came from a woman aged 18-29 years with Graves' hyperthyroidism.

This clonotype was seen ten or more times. For the CDR3, the DNA is TGTGCCAGCAGTTACACAGGGTCGAGTGGCTACACCTTC. Amino acids: CASSYTGSSGYTF. This chain connects TRBV6-5 to TRBJ1-2, with D perhaps matching TRBD1 (6 bases). The CDR3 loop spans 13 amino acids. The germline V gene encodes CDR1 MNHEY and CDR2 SVGAGI. Between the trimmed V and J ends, which lost 2 bases and 7 bases, there was a span of 11 bases.

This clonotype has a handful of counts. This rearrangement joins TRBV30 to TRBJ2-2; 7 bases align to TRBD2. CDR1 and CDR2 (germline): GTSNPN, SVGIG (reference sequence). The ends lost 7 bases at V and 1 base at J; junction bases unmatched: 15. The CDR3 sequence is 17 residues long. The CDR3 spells CAFFPQTSDLNTGELFF. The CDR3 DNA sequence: TGTGCCTTCTTTCCACAAACTAGCGATTTGAACACCGGGGAGCTGTTTTTT.

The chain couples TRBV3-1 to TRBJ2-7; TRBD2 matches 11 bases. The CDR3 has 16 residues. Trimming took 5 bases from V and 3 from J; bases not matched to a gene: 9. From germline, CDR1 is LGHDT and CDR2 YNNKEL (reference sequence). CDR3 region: CASSFRSSGRFYEQYF. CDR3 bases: TGTGCCAGCAGCTTCCGGTCTAGCGGGAGGTTCTACGAGCAGTACTTC.

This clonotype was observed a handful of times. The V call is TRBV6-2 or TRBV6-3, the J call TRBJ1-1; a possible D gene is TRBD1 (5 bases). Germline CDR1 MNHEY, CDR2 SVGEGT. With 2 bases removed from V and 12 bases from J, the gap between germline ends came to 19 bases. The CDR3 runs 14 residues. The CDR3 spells CASSYDQVPGRTFF. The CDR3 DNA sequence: TGTGCCAGCAGTTACGATCAGGTCCCGGGGCGGACTTTCTTT.

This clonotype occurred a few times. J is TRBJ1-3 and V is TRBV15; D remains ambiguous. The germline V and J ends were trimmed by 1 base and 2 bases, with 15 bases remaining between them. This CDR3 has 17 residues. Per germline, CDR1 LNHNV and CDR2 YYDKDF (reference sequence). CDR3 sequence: CATSRAHVVPPGNTIYF. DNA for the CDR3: TGTGCCACCAGCAGAGCTCACGTAGTCCCTCCTGGAAACACCATATATTTT.

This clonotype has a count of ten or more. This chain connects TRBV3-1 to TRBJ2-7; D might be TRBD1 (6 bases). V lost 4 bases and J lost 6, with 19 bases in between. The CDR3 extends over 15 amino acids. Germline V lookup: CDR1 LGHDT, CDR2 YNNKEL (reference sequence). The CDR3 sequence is CASSRPGQGLGEQYF. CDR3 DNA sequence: TGTGCCAGCAGCCGACCGGGGCAGGGGCTAGGCGAGCAGTACTTC.

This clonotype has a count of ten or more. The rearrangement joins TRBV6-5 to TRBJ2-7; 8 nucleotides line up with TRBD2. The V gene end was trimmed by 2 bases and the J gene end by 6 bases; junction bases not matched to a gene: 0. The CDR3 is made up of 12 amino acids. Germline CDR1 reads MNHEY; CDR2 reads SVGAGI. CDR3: CASSYAGGEQYF. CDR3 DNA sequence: TGTGCCAGCAGTTACGCGGGGGGCGAGCAGTACTTC.

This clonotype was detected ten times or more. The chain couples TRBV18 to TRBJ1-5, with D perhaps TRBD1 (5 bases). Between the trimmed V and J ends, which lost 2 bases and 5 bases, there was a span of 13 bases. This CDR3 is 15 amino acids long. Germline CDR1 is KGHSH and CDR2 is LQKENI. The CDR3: CASSPSLREDQPQHF. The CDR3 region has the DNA TGTGCCAGCTCACCAAGTCTCAGGGAGGATCAGCCCCAGCATTTT.

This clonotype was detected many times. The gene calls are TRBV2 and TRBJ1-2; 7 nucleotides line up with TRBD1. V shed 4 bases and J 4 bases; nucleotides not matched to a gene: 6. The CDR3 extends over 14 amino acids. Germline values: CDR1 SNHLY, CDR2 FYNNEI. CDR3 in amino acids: CASSAEGATYGYTF. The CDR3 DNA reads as TGTGCCAGCAGTGCTGAGGGGGCTACCTATGGCTACACCTTC. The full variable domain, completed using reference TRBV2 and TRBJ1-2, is EPEVTQTPSHQVTQMGQEVILRCVPISNHLYFYWYRQILGQKVEFLVSFYNNEISEKSEIFDDQFSVERPDGSNFTLKIRSTKLEDSAMYFCASSAEGATYGYTFGSGTRLTVV.

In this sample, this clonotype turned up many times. The CDR3 DNA is TGTGCCAGCAGTTTAGAGGTCGCGGTAAATGAGCAGTTCTTC. Protein sequence: CASSLEVAVNEQFF. This sequence joins TRBV12-3 or TRBV12-4 and TRBJ2-1; D remains unclear. Trimming left V 1 base short and J 7 bases short, with 11 bases between. The length of the CDR3 is 14 residues.

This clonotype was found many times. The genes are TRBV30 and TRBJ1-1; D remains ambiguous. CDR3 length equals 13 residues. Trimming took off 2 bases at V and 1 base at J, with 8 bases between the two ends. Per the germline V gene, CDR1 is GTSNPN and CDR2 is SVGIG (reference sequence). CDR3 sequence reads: CAWSLITNTEAFF. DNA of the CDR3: TGTGCCTGGAGTCTCATAACGAACACTGAAGCTTTCTTT.